This T cell receptor (beta chain) was observed in a study of neurological immune-mediated disorders. Stated time point: longitudinal time-point 2. The unsorted libraries originated from 2 million PBMCs that had been stored at -80 C. This clonotype was counted ten times or more. Its antigen is unknown. General study points: No CDR3 amino acid sequences were shared by expanded clones across subjects, suggesting private repertoires in all groups.

It was by 5'RACE with 10-nucleotide random UMIs that the cDNA was made. TCRdb passed the 5' RACE reads through MiXCR, listing each CDR3 protein once. The table records 80,000 to 100,000 distinct CDR3 sequences, 5.8% of them present only once. The origin of this receptor is a woman aged 55-70 years with multiple sclerosis. Sequences were obtained from PBMCs.

CDR3 protein: CASSAGPSGGTGELFF. CDR3 coding DNA: TGTGCCAGCAGCGCCGGACCGAGTGGCGGGACCGGGGAGCTGTTTTTT. The rearrangement links TRBV5-5 to TRBJ2-2, with a weak D call TRBD2 (5 bases). Between the trimmed V and J ends, which lost 4 bases and 5 bases, there was a span of 18 bases. The length of the CDR3 is 16 residues. Germline V lookup: CDR1 SGHKS, CDR2 YYEKEE (reference sequence). Combining the CDR3 with reference TRBV5-5 and TRBJ2-2 gives the whole variable domain DAGVTQSPTHLIKTRGQQVTLRCSPISGHKSVSWYQQVLGQGPQFIFQYYEKEERGRGNFPDRFSARQFPNYSSELNVNALLLGDSALYLCASSAGPSGGTGELFFGEGSRLTVL.